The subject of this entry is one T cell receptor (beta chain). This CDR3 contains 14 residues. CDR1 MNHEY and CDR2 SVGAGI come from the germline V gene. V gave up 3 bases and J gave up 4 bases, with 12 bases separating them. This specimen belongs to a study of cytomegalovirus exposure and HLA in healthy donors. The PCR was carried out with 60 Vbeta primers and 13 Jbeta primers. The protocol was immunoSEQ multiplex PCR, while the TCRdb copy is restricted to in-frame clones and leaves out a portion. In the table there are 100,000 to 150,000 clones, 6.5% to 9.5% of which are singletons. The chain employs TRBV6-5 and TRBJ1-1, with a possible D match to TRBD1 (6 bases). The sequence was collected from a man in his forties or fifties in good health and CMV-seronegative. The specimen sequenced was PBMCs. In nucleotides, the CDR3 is TGTGCCAGCAGTTATGGGACACCTTCCACTGAAGCTTTCTTT. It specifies CASSYGTPSTEAFF.